The subject of this entry is one T cell receptor beta chain. Antigen: not known. The record originates from a study of tumor-infiltrating lymphocytes in localized non-small cell lung cancer. Broader study findings: Higher tumor T cell infiltration than in uninvolved lung was supported by TCRbeta sequencing.

Assay used: immunoSEQ multiplex PCR; TCRdb lists only in-frame clones, some missing. This table has more than 9,500 clones, approximately 80% appearing once. Sequencing used lung tumor tissue. The receptor was derived from a human donor with non-small cell lung cancer.

The DNA for the CDR3 is TGTGCTAGTGGTTTGTTAACCCCCGTTATTTTCTTT. Translating gives CASGLLTPVIFF. V gene TRBV12-5 combines with J gene TRBJ1-1; no clear D. Trimming cost V 2 bases and J 13 bases, with 14 bases left between them. The CDR3 runs to 12 residues. Germline CDR1 LGHNT, CDR2 FRNRAP.